The TCR beta chain described here comes from a study of cytomegalovirus exposure and HLA in healthy donors. Findings and limits, study-wide: According to the study, 150 to 200 TCR beta chains were cytomegalovirus-associated.

V was clipped by 4 bases and J by 6 bases, with 12 bases between them. The CDR3 length is 12 residues. Germline CDR1 reads SQVTM; CDR2 reads ANQGSEA. Concerning this clone: Its antigen is unknown.

13 Jbeta primers and 60 Vbeta primers were used for the PCR. TCRdb's copy holds only in-frame clones and misses some; the assay was immunoSEQ multiplex PCR. This table lists about 140,000 clones. Sequencing was done on a sample of PBMCs. The receptor was derived from a man aged 40-50 years in good health and CMV-seronegative. The J gene is TRBJ2-5, the V gene TRBV29-1; tentative D call: TRBD1 (6 bases). CDR3 loop: CSVGEQGKTQYF. The CDR3 DNA reads TGCAGCGTTGGTGAGCAGGGGAAGACCCAGTACTTC.